The clone carrying this TCR beta chain occurred once. What it recognizes is unknown. This sample was taken from a study of cytomegalovirus exposure and HLA in healthy donors. Overall study results and limits: Subsequent analysis revealed that first-cohort TCR clusters tended to co-occur in the 130 or so validation repertoires.

Repertoires were generated with immunoSEQ multiplex PCR, while TCRdb's copy carries only in-frame clones and drops some. Of about 57,000 clones listed, approximately 95% were seen once; the top ten hold roughly 5.8%. Sequencing was performed on PBMCs. The clonotype comes from a woman aged 18-35 years in good health and CMV-seronegative.

For the CDR3, the DNA is TGTGCCAGCAGCTTAGAGCCGGGCGAGGGCTATGGCTACACCTTC. Translated: CASSLEPGEGYGYTF. The V call is TRBV7-2, the J call TRBJ1-2, with D unclear. V gave up 1 base and J gave up 4 bases, with 13 bases separating them. Per germline, CDR1 SGHTA and CDR2 FQGNSA. This CDR3 spans 15 amino acids.